What follows describes a single T cell receptor (beta chain). This clone was counted at least ten times. There is no known antigen for this receptor. Base qualities are not at hand, and no much larger clone is one base apart. The source of the sample is a study of blood T cell repertoires in COVID-19 (dated by TCRdb to the early 2020s). Context from the whole study: Samples covering the acute and convalescent phases of COVID-19 were provided by collaborators in the United States, Italy and Spain. Sample metadata almost always included a de-identified subject ID, COVID-19 status, age in years and sex. Deeply sampled blood TCRbeta repertoires from subjects exposed to, actively infected with, or recovered from COVID-19 were included in the dataset. The repertoires were released in a freely available public database meant as a resource for research on the immune response to SARS-CoV-2. The material from the prospective study consisted of cDNA or gDNA derived from T cells, B-cell-depleted T cells, or PBMCs. The samples were drawn from two sources: the first 160 participants of the ongoing ImmuneRACE study, and 1,200 or so subjects contributed by 6 global collaborators. HLA class I and class II types, where available, came from metadata supplied by the sample provider rather than from assay-based typing.

Broad study findings and their caveats: How much clinical and demographic metadata was included differed by source and by participant, and the metadata was provided uncurated.

TCRbeta CDR3 regions were amplified from genomic DNA by means of the immunoSEQ Assay, a bias-controlled multiplex PCR. The original pipeline was this. The number of nucleated cells in each sample was estimated by amplification of reference gene primers within the assay. Sequence reads were collapsed and filtered to measure the absolute abundance of every unique TCRbeta CDR3 rearrangement. For each sample, productive Simpson clonality was calculated by taking the square root of Simpson's diversity index across productive rearrangements. This is the immuneACCESS table as TCRdb keeps it, with only in-frame sequences that have V and J called. A part of the clones is gone; compared with another copy, unresolved V genes explain less than half, and the rest is unexplained. That table is the source of V, J and clone size, and D and trimming were worked out from the DNA. This sample holds over 90,000 clones; roughly 81% were observed only once. The top ten hold less than 6% of the sample.

In Seattle, one collaborating source enrolled patients while the infection was active and tracked those patients longitudinally over the course of disease. Collaborating institutions collected whole blood in K2EDTA tubes following their own protocols. For TCRbeta analysis, collaborators shipped samples as frozen whole blood, isolated PBMCs, or DNA extracted from either of those sample types. This receptor was obtained from a man older than 75 with COVID-19, enrolled during active disease. Sequenced input: peripheral blood.

The sequenced DNA is TGTGCCAGCAGACCAACACCCACCTATGGCTACACCTTC. Its protein product is CASRPTPTYGYTF. The V and J genes are TRBV2 and TRBJ1-2, with the D gene call left open. Trimming takes 6 bases from V and 4 bases from J, and the germline ends sit 12 bases apart. The germline V gene specifies SNHLY as CDR1 and FYNNEI as CDR2. From the cysteine through the phenylalanine, the CDR3 covers 13 amino acids. Only the CDR3 portion is preserved as DNA: 39 bases, with reading frame beginning at the first base.